One T cell receptor (beta chain) is described in this entry. The specificity of this receptor is unknown. The record has no base qualities; no much larger clone is one base away. The CDR3 runs 14 amino acids, cysteine and phenylalanine included. Only the CDR3 portion is preserved as DNA: 42 bases, with reading frame beginning at the first base. V is pared back by 4 bases and J by 2 bases, with 11 bases lying between the germline termini. The germline V gene gives CDR1 as KGHSH and CDR2 as LQKENI. Buffy coats from roughly 40 blood donors, supplied by the Finnish Red Cross blood service, were used as healthy controls. All TCR-sequenced material derived from peripheral blood: patient blood samples and healthy donor buffy coats. Ficoll-Hypaque gradient centrifugation was used to isolate peripheral blood mononuclear cells. CD4+ cells were purified magnetically from the buffy coats of healthy controls. The Gentra Puregene Cell and Tissue kit was used for genomic DNA extraction, and quantification was performed on a Qubit 2.0 fluorometer.

The data are from a study of STAT5B mutations in CD4+ large granular lymphocyte leukemia (dated by TCRdb to between 2021 and 2023). Concerning the study at large: Among the healthy controls, the CDR3 'QG' motif was associated with a particular HLA allele. Flow cytometry performed on FACSCanto II or FACSVerse showed that the purified fractions had more than 95% purity among lymphocytes. The study compared the TCRbeta repertoires of patients with CD4+ T-cell large granular lymphocyte leukemia against those of healthy blood donors.

On the study overall, not on this receptor specifically: Enrichment of TRBV06-family usage was observed among the top patient clones (8/27) relative to healthy controls (2/35). Compared with healthy CD4+ repertoires, CD4-sorted patient repertoires appeared more clonal, and this difference remained even after the putative leukemic clones were removed. The main leukemic clonotypes were found to be private to each patient, although roughly a quarter of the main leukemic clonotypes were detected at low frequency in the non-leukemic repertoires of other patients. The data were not HLA-matched, and the relatively small sample size could explain the higher clonality seen in CD4+ compared with CD8+ T-LGLL.

The immunoSEQ assay at survey resolution was applied to genomic DNA for sequencing of TCRbeta rearrangements. The original pipeline was this. In the TCR sequencing data, the smallest productive clonotype frequency that could be detected was 2.59 x 10-5. Only productive TCRbeta rearrangements, defined as complete and in-frame sequences, were included in the analyses. Clonality for each sample was calculated as Simpson clonality in the immunoSEQ Analyzer version 3.0. Clones were binned by frequency as very rare, small, medium, large (1-20%) or hyperexpanded (>20%). Generation probabilities were estimated with OLGA 1.2.3, V-gene circos plots were made with VDJtools, specificities were looked up in VDJdb, and CDR3 motifs were identified with GLIPH. TCRdb's version of the immuneACCESS table is confined to in-frame rearrangements and falls short of the full clone set. An unresolved V gene accounts for under half of the shortfall where checked; the remainder is of unknown origin. The D gene and trimming were derived from the DNA, and the V and J assignments and clone size from that table. The sample has approximately 49,000 clones on record, under 80% of them singletons. The ten most abundant clones make up 1.5% of the sample.

The chain is made from TRBV18 and TRBJ1-1, with the D gene uncertain. This receptor was taken from a human donor in good health. The sequencing input was CD4+ T cells from blood buffy coats. DNA sequence: TGTGCCAGCTCACTGCGGGGTGATAACACTGAAGCTTTCTTT. This encodes CASSLRGDNTEAFF.